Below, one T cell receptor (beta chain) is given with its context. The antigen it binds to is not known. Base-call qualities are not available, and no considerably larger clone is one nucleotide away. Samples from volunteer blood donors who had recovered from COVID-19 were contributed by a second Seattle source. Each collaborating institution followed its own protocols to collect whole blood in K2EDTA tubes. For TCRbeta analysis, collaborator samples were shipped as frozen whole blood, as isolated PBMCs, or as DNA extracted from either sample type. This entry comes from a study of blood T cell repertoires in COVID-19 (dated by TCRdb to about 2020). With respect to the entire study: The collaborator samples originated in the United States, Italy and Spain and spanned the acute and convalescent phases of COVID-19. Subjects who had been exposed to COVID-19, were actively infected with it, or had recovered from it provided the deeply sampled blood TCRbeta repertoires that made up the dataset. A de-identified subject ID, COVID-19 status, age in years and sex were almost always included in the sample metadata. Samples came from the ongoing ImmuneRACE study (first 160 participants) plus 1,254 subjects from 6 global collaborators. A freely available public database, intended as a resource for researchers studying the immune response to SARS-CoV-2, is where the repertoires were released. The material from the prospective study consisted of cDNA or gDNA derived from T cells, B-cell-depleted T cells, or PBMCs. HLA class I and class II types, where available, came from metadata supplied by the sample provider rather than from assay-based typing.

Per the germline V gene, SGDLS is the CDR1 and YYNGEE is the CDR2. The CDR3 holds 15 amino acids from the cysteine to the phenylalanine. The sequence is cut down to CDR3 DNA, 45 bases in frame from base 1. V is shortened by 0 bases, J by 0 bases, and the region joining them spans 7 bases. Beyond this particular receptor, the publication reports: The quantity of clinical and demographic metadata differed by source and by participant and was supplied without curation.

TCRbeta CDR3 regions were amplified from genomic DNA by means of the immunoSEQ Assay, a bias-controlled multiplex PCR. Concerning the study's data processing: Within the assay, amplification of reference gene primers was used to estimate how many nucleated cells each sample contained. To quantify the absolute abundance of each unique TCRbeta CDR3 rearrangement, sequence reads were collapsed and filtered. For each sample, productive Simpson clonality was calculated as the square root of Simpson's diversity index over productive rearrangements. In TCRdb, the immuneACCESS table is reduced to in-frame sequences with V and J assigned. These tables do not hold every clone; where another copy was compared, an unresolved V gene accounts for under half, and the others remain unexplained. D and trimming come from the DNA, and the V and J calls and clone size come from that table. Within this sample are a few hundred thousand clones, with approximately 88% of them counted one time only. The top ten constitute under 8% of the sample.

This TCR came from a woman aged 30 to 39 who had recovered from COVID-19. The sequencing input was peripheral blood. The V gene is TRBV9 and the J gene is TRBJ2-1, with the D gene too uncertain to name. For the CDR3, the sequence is CASSVAPNSYNEQFF. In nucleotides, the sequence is TGTGCCAGCAGCGTAGCTCCTAACTCCTACAATGAGCAGTTCTTC.